This T cell receptor beta chain was sequenced during a study of technical replicates of blood from a few donors. Sequencing was performed with immunoSEQ multiplex PCR; in TCRdb, only in-frame clones are kept and a portion is missing. The sample lists 55,000 to 60,000 clones, 93% occurring once. Germline CDR1 reads SGHRS; CDR2 reads YFSETQ. The CDR3 consists of 17 residues. Losses at the gene ends were 0 bases for V and 0 bases for J; bases not matched to a gene: 6. The TCR comes from a human donor in good health. Some clones in this sample may be carry-over from other donors' samples. Sequencing was carried out using PBMCs. J is TRBJ2-7 and V is TRBV5-1, with 10 bases that match TRBD2. The CDR3 region has the DNA TGCGCCAGCAGCTTGGCACCGGGACTAGCGATCTCCTACGAGCAGTACTTC. As protein: CASSLAPGLAISYEQYF.